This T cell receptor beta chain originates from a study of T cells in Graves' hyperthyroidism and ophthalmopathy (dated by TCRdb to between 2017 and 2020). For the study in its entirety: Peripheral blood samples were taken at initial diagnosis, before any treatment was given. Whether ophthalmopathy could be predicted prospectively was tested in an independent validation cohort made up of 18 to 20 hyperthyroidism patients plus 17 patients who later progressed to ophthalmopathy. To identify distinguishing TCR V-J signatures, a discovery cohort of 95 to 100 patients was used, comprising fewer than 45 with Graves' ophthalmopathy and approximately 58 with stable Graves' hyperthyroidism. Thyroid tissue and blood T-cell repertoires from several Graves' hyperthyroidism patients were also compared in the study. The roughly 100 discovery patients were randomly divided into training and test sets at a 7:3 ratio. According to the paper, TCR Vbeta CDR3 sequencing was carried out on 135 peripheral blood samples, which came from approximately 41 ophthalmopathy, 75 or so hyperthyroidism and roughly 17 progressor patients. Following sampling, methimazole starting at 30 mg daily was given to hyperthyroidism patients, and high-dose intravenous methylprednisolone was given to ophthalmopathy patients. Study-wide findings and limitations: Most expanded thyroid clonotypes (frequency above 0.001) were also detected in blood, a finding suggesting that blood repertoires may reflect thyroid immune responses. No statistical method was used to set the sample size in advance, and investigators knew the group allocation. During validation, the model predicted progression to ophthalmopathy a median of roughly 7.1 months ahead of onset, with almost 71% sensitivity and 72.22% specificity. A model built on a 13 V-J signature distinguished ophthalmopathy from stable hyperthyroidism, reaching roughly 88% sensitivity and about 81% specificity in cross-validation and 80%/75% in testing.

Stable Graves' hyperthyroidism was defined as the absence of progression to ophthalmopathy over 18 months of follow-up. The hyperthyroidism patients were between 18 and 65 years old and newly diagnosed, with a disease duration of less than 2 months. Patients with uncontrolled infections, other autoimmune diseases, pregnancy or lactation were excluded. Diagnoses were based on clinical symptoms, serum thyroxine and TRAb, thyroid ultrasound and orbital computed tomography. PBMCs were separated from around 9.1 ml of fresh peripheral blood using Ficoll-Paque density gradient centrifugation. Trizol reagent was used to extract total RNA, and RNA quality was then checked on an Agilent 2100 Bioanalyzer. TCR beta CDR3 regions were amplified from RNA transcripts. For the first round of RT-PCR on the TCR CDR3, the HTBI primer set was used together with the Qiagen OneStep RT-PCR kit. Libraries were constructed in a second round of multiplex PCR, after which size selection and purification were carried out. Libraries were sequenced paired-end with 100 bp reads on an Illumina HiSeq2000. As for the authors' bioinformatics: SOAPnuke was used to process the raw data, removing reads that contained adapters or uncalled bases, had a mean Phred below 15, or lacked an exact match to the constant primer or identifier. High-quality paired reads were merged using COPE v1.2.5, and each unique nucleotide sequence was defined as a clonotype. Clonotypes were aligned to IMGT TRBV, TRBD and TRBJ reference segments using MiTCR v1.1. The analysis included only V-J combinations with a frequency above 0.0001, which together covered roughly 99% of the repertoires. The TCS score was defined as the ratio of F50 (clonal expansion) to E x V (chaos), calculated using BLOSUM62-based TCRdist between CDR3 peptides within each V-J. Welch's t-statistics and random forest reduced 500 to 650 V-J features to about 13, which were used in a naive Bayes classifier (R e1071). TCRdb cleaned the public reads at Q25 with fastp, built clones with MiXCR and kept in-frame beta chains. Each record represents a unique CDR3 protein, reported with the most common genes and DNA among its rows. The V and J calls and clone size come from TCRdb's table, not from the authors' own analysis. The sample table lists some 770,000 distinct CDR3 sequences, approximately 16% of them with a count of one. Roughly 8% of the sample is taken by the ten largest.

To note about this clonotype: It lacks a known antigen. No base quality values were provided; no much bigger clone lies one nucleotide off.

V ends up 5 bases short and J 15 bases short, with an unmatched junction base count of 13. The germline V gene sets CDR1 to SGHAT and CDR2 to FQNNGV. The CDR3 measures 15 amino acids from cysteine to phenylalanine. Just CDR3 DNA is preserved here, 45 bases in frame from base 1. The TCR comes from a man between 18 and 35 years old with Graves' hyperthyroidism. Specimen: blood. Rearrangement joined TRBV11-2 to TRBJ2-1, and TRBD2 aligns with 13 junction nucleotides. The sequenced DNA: TGTGCCAGCAGCACCTCGGGACTAGCGGGACCCGAGTGGTTCTTC. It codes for CASSTSGLAGPEWFF.